The present entry profiles one TCR beta chain with its context. The antigen is undetermined. The same CDR3 is also encoded by other DNA sequences in this sample. Profiled with immunoSEQ multiplex PCR; TCRdb holds only in-frame clones, not every one. Among approximately 190,000 clones listed, just over 90% were seen once. These data come from a study of T cell responses to AZD1222 COVID-19 vaccine. This CDR3 region has 13 residues. The germline CDR1 and CDR2 sequences are KGHSH and LQKENI. The V gene lost 3 bases and the J gene lost 0 bases, with 6 bases spanning the gap. Study-wide results and caveats: Among AZD1222 vaccinees, only six or seven were seropositive at baseline. Females outnumbered males among donors, who were mostly white British; clonal diversity was possibly underestimated. Increased Spike-specific TCR breadth and depth were observed after two AZD1222 doses.

The rearrangement uses TRBV18 and TRBJ2-7; D remains unclear. The sequenced sample was peripheral blood, obtained on day 0 of AZD1222 vaccination. This TCR was sampled from an adult in good health. The CDR3 is CASSPPGSYEQYF. Here the CDR3 DNA reads TGTGCCAGCTCACCGCCAGGCTCCTACGAGCAGTACTTC.